Shown below are 28 T cell receptor beta chains from a single sample sequenced in a study of persistence of HIV-infected CD4 T cells. The stimulus was lysate of CMV-infected fibroblasts, roughly 10 ug/mL. Sorting selected CD4+ T cells upregulating both CD40 ligand and CD69. These receptors lack a known antigen. This was the immunoSEQ version 4 assay in survey mode. Clones were read by immunoSEQ multiplex PCR, and TCRdb kept only the in-frame ones, dropping some. The table lists 15,000 to 20,000 clones, around 78% of them singletons. The sequenced sample was CD4+ T cells sorted from PBMCs after approximately 19-hour stimulation, obtained from a patient who received antiretroviral therapy. These TCRs come from an adult man with HIV who was CMV-seropositive.

The rearrangement uses TRBV23-1 and TRBJ2-3; no reliable D call. TRBV23-1 is recorded as an ORF, its role being uncertain. Deletions cut 0 bases from V and 3 bases from J, with 10 bases between. This CDR3 is 15 amino acids long. The CDR3 nucleotides read TGCGCCAGCAGTCAATCGTGGGAAAGGACAGATACGCAGTATTTT. Translation: CASSQSWERTDTQYF.

J is TRBJ2-3 and V is TRBV10-2; maybe TRBD2 (5 bases). Between the trimmed V and J ends, which lost 8 bases and 0 bases, there was a span of 12 bases. Germline-derived CDR1 and CDR2 are WSHSY and SAAADI. This CDR3 has 14 residues. CDR3 DNA sequence: TGCGCCAGCCGGCTAGCCCGGAGCACAGATACGCAGTATTTT. Its protein product is CASRLARSTDTQYF.

This clone was observed once. The rearrangement links TRBV3-1 (or the pseudogene TRBV3-2) to TRBJ1-3; D call uncertain. Between the trimmed V and J ends, which lost 1 base and 0 bases, there was a span of 7 bases. This CDR3 spans 15 amino acids. The germline V gene has CDR1 LGHDT and CDR2 YNNKEL (reference sequence). The CDR3 DNA is TGTGCCAGCAGCCAAGCGGCAGCCTCTGGAAACACCATATATTTT. Encoded protein: CASSQAAASGNTIYF.

The J gene is TRBJ2-1, the V gene TRBV5-6; no firm D call. Germline assignment: CDR1 SGHDT and CDR2 YYEEEE. Trimming took 4 bases from V and 0 from J, leaving 11 bases between them. CDR3 size: 15 residues. The CDR3 sequence: CASSPFLSSYNEQFF. CDR3 nucleotide sequence: TGTGCCAGCAGCCCTTTCTTGAGCTCCTACAATGAGCAGTTCTTC.

The V call is TRBV27, the J call TRBJ2-1; 9 bases are shared with TRBD1. Losses at the gene ends were 6 bases for V and 9 bases for J; bases not matched to a gene: 18. The CDR3 has 17 residues. CDR1 MNHEY and CDR2 SMNVEV come from the germline V gene (reference sequence). CDR3 bases: TGTGCCAGCAGCGAGCACCCCGGGACAGGGAGTAACGGTGAGCAGTTCTTC. Its translation: CASSEHPGTGSNGEQFF.

The chain carries TRBV18 and TRBJ1-5; D uncertain. Germline assignment: CDR1 KGHSH and CDR2 LQKENI. This CDR3 is 13 amino acids long. Trimming left V 3 bases short and J 1 base short, with 4 bases between. CDR3 DNA sequence: TGTGCCAGCTCACCCGACAGCAATCAGCCCCAGCATTTT. It yields the protein CASSPDSNQPQHF.

This chain links TRBV9 with TRBJ1-1, with TRBD1 identical over 8 bases. The ends lost 4 bases at V and 1 base at J; junction bases unmatched: 3. CDR3 length equals 14 residues. Germline V gives CDR1 SGDLS, CDR2 YYNGEE. CDR3 sequence: CASSHGQGNTEAFF. The CDR3 nucleotides read TGTGCCAGCAGCCACGGACAGGGGAACACTGAAGCTTTCTTT.

A word on this clone: The sample has other DNA sequences that encode this CDR3 too. The chain joins TRBV28 to TRBJ1-2; tentatively, D is TRBD1 (6 bases). Trimming took 6 bases from V and 5 from J, leaving 10 bases between them. CDR1 is MDHEN and CDR2 is SYDVKM in the germline V gene. This CDR3 contains 12 residues. The CDR3 bases are TGTGCCAGCAGGAGAACAGGGTATGGCTACACCTTC. Its translation: CASRRTGYGYTF.

The chain uses TRBV10-3 and TRBJ2-1; perhaps TRBD2 as D (5 bases). Germline V gene data show CDR1 as ENHRY and CDR2 as SYGVKD. The CDR3 extends over 15 amino acids. V shed 2 bases and J shed 2 bases, with 10 bases lying between them. CDR3 bases: TGTGCCATCAGTGAGGGAGGTGCTGCCTACAATGAGCAGTTCTTC. Amino acid sequence: CAISEGGAAYNEQFF.

The chain recombines TRBV7-8 with TRBJ2-7, with D unclear. CDR1 is SGHVS, CDR2 FQNEAQ, per germline. The CDR3 is 12 amino acids. CDR3 bases: TGTGTATCCGGCAGGACCACCTACGAGCAGTACTTC. It translates to CVSGRTTYEQYF.

This sequence joins TRBV6-2 or TRBV6-3 and TRBJ2-7; 9 bases match TRBD2. CDR1 and CDR2 from the germline V gene are MNHEY and SVGEGT. CDR3 size: 14 residues. The ends lost 4 bases at V and 6 bases at J; junction bases unmatched: 7. This CDR3 reads CASSLRAGGREQYF. The CDR3 coding sequence is TGTGCCAGCAGTTTACGGGCGGGGGGGCGCGAGCAGTACTTC.

The chain has TRBV4-1 and TRBJ2-7; D unresolved. This CDR3 has 15 residues. Deletions cut 1 base from V and 2 bases from J, with 12 bases between. CDR1 and CDR2 (germline): MGHRA, YSYEKL. The CDR3 sequence: CASSQGPANPYEQYF. CDR3 coding DNA: TGCGCCAGCAGCCAAGGTCCGGCGAACCCCTACGAGCAGTACTTC.

The sample holds a few counts of this clone. The chain employs TRBV2 and TRBJ1-3, with D uncertain. Looked up from germline, CDR1 is SNHLY and CDR2 is FYNNEI. Trimming shortened V by 6 bases and J by 4 bases, and 10 bases separated the two germline ends. The CDR3 covers 13 residues. The CDR3 loop is CASSPGYGNTIYF. The CDR3 nucleotides read TGTGCCAGCAGCCCCGGGTACGGAAACACCATATATTTT. The full variable domain, rest sourced from reference TRBV2 and TRBJ1-3, is EPEVTQTPSHQVTQMGQEVILRCVPISNHLYFYWYRQILGQKVEFLVSFYNNEISEKSEIFDDQFSVERPDGSNFTLKIRSTKLEDSAMYFCASSPGYGNTIYFGEGSWLTVV.

The chain is built from TRBV10-3 and TRBJ1-5, with a tentative D call TRBD1 (5 bases). V shed 4 bases and J shed 3 bases, with 7 bases lying between them. Germline CDR1 reads ENHRY; CDR2 reads SYGVKD. The CDR3 runs to 13 residues. CDR3 sequence: CAISGGNNQPQHF. CDR3 coding DNA: TGTGCCATCAGTGGGGGGAACAATCAGCCCCAGCATTTT.

This clone was counted once. The V call is TRBV15, the J call TRBJ2-3; weak D call: TRBD2 (7 bases). Trimming cost V 1 base and J 2 bases, with 19 bases left between them. The CDR3 extends over 18 amino acids. The V gene's germline CDR1 is LNHNV and CDR2 YYDKDF (reference sequence). This CDR3 reads CATSRAPLAGAATDTQYF. As DNA, the CDR3 is TGTGCCACCAGCAGAGCACCTCTCGCGGGGGCCGCCACAGATACGCAGTATTTT.

The chain uses TRBV14 and TRBJ2-3; 12 bases fit TRBD2. Germline CDR1 is SGHDN and CDR2 is FVKESK. J was trimmed by 0 bases and V by 4 bases; bases with no gene match: 8. The CDR3 contains 18 residues. The CDR3 DNA reads TGTGCCAGCAGCCTACGGACTAGCGGGGCAAGGAGCACAGATACGCAGTATTTT. This codes for CASSLRTSGARSTDTQYF.

The rearrangement uses TRBV11-1 and TRBJ2-7; TRBD1 aligns across 7 bases. V shed 0 bases and J 5 bases; nucleotides not matched to a gene: 4. The CDR3 is 14 residues long. The germline gives CDR1 SGHAT, CDR2 FQDESV (reference sequence). The CDR3 is CASSLAETGNEQYF. For the CDR3, the DNA is TGTGCCAGCAGCTTAGCCGAGACAGGGAACGAGCAGTACTTC.

The chain is built from TRBV19 and TRBJ2-7; 10 positions match TRBD1. Germline V gene data show CDR1 as LNHDA and CDR2 as SQIVND (reference sequence). This CDR3 comprises 17 residues. The V and J ends lost 3 bases and 5 bases, in that order; junction bases with no gene match: 13. The CDR3 nucleotides read TGTGCCAGTAGTATCAGGACAGGGGGATTTAGCTCAGACGAGCAGTACTTC. This encodes CASSIRTGGFSSDEQYF.

The chain carries TRBV7-9 and TRBJ1-6; D is uncertain. Trimming removed 3 bases from V and 7 bases from J, with 10 bases in between. The CDR3 loop spans 14 amino acids. Germline CDR1 is SEHNR and CDR2 is FQNEAQ (reference sequence). The CDR3 here is CASSFSERNSPLHF. In DNA, the CDR3 is TGTGCCAGCAGCTTCTCCGAGAGGAATTCACCCCTCCACTTT.

This clone came up once. The chain is built from TRBV4-1 and TRBJ2-7; 10 bases fit TRBD2. The V segment lost 2 bases and the J segment 3 bases; nucleotides outside the gene matches: 4. CDR1 and CDR2 from the germline V gene are MGHRA and YSYEKL. The CDR3 covers 15 residues. This chain's CDR3 is CASSQTSGAHYEQYF. The CDR3 nucleotides are TGCGCCAGCAGCCAAACTAGCGGGGCCCACTACGAGCAGTACTTC.

The chain joins TRBV6-6 to TRBJ2-2, with 9 bases aligning to TRBD2. CDR1 and CDR2 from the germline V gene are MNHNY and SVGAGI (reference sequence). V was pared by 11 bases and J by 4 bases, with 8 bases of the junction left unmatched. CDR3 size: 14 residues. CDR3 nucleotides: TGTGCCGGTGGGACTAGCACGCCCACCGGGGAGCTGTTTTTT. This codes for CAGGTSTPTGELFF.

The V gene is TRBV6-5, the J gene TRBJ2-7; 11 bases match TRBD1. Trimming removed 10 bases from V and 2 bases from J; junction bases left unmatched: 7. In germline, CDR1 is MNHEY, CDR2 SVGAGI. CDR3 length equals 14 residues. For the CDR3, the DNA is TGTGCCACCATTGGGACAGGGGGTCCCTACGAGCAGTACTTC. Translating it yields CATIGTGGPYEQYF.

The chain joins TRBV24-1 to TRBJ1-5; 8 bases match TRBD1. Unmatched junction bases numbered 7, after V lost 6 bases and J lost 4 bases. This CDR3 contains 15 residues. The germline V gene encodes CDR1 KGHDR and CDR2 SFDVKD. CDR3 sequence reads: CATSLGQGLNQPQHF. In nucleotides, the CDR3 is TGTGCCACCAGTCTCGGACAGGGACTTAATCAGCCCCAGCATTTT.

The chain carries TRBV5-4 and TRBJ2-7; the match to TRBD1 covers 11 bases. The V gene's germline CDR1 is SGHNT and CDR2 YYREEE (reference sequence). The CDR3 length is 15 residues. V shed 4 bases and J 6 bases; nucleotides not matched to a gene: 9. The CDR3 reads CASSAAGQGEVEQYF. In DNA, the CDR3 is TGTGCCAGCAGCGCCGCGGGACAGGGGGAAGTCGAGCAGTACTTC.

The chain is built from TRBV24-1 and TRBJ2-1, with 12 bases matching TRBD1. Trimming removed 9 bases from V and 8 bases from J; junction bases left unmatched: 7. The CDR3 consists of 14 residues. Germline CDR1 reads KGHDR; CDR2 reads SFDVKD. CDR3 DNA: TGTGCCACCTCTACGGGACAGGGGGCCGATGAGCAGTTCTTC. Protein: CATSTGQGADEQFF.

This clone was found a few times. This sequence joins TRBV6-1 and TRBJ2-1, with D perhaps being TRBD1 or TRBD2 (6 bases each). Germline-derived CDR1 and CDR2 are MNHNS and SASEGT. This CDR3 spans 15 amino acids. The V and J ends lost 8 bases and 0 bases respectively, with 14 bases between them. The CDR3 protein is CASGGGGHSYNEQFF. Here the CDR3 DNA reads TGTGCCAGCGGAGGGGGAGGACACTCCTACAATGAGCAGTTCTTC.

This clone was seen only once. This chain uses TRBV9 with TRBJ1-4; D call uncertain. The CDR3 is 14 residues long. Germline V CDR1 and CDR2: SGDLS, YYNGEE. Trimming took off 0 bases at V and 0 bases at J, with 3 bases between the two ends. CDR3 residues: CASSVGSTNEKLFF. The DNA of the CDR3 is TGTGCCAGCAGCGTAGGCTCAACTAATGAAAAACTGTTTTTT. Looking up the rest from reference TRBV9 and TRBJ1-4 gives the full variable domain: DSGVTQTPKHLITATGQRVTLRCSPRSGDLSVYWYQQSLDQGLQFLIQYYNGEERAKGNILERFSAQQFPDLHSELNLSSLELGDSALYFCASSVGSTNEKLFFGSGTQLSVL.

The CDR3 region is CATSDPAAGAPGLGEAFF. The CDR3 DNA is TGTGCCACCAGTGATCCCGCCGCAGGGGCGCCAGGACTGGGTGAAGCTTTCTTT. The chain uses TRBV24-1 and TRBJ1-1; D perhaps matches TRBD1 (6 bases). The CDR3 spans 18 residues. V lost 3 bases and J lost 7, with 26 bases in between. Germline V CDR1 and CDR2: KGHDR, SFDVKD.